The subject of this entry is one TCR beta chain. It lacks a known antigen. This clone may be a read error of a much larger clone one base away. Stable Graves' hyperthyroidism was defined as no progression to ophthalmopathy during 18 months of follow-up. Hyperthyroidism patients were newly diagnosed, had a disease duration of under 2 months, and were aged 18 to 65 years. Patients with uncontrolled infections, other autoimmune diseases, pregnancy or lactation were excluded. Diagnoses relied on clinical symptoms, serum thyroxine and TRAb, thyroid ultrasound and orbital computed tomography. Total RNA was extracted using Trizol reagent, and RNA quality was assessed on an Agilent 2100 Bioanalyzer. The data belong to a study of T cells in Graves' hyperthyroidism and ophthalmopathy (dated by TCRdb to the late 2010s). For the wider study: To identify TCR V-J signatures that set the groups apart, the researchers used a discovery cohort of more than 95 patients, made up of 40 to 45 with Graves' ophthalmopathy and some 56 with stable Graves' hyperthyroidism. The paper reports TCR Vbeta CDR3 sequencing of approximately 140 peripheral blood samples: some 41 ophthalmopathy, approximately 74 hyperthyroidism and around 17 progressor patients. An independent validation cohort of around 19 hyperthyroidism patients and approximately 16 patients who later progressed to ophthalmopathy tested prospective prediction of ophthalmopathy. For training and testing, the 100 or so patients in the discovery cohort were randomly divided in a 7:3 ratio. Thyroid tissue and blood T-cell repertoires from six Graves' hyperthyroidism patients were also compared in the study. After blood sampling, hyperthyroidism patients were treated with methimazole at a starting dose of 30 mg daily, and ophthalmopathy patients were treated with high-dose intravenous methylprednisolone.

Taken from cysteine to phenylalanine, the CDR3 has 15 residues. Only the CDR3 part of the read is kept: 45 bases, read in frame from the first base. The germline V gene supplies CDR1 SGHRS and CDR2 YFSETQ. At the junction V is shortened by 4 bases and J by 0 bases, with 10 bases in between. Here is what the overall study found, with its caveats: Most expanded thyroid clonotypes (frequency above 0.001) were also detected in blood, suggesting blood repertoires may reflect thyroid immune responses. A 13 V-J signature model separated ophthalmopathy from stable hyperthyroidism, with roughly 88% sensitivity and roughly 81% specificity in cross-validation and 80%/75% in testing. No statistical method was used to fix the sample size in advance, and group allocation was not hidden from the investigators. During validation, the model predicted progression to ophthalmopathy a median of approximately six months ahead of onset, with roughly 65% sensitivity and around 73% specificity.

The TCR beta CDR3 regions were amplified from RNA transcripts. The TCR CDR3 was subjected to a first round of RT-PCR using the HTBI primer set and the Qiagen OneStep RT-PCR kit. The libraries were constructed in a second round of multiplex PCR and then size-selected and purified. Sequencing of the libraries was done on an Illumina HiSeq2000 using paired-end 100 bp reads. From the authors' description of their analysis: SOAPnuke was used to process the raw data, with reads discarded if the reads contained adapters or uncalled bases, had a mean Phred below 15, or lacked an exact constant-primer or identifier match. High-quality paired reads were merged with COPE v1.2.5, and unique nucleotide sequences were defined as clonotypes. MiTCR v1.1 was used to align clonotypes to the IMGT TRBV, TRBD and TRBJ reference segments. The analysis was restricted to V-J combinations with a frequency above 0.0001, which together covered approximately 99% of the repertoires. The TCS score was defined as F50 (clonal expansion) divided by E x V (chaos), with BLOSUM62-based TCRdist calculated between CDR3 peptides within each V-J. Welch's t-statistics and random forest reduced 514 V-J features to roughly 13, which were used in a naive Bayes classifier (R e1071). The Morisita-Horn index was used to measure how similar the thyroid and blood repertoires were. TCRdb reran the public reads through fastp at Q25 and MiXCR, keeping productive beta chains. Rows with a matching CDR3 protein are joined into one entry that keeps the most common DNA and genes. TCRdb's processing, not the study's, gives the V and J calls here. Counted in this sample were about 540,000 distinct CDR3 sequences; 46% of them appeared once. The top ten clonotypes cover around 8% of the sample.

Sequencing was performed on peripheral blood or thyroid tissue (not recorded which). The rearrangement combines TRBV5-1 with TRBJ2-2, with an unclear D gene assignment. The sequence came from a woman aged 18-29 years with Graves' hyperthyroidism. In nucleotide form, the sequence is TGCGCCAGCAGCCCGCCAGCGTCGAACACCGGGGAGCTGTTTTTT. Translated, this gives CASSPPASNTGELFF.